This TCR beta chain originates from a study of cytomegalovirus exposure and HLA in healthy donors. General study points: It was taken for granted in presence/absence analyses that sequencing depth across donors was roughly uniform. For most TCR sequences rarity was the rule, although some public TCRs occurred in many donors. Using the classifier, cytomegalovirus status was reportedly diagnosed with high specificity and sensitivity.

Researchers ran the PCR with 60 Vbeta and 13 Jbeta primers. TCRdb's table, derived via immunoSEQ multiplex PCR, lists solely in-frame clones and lacks some. This sample has around 160,000 clones; approximately 83% occur once, and the top ten carry about 9.3%. Notes on this clone: Its antigen is still unknown.

The CDR3 is 16 amino acids. Trimming removed 3 bases at V and 9 bases at J, with 21 bases between. The V gene's germline CDR1 is MDHEN and CDR2 SYDVKM. The gene calls are TRBV28 and TRBJ2-1; possibly TRBD1 for D (5 bases). Sequenced material: PBMCs. This sequence was found in a man aged 18 to 30 in good health and CMV-seropositive. The CDR3 region has the DNA TGTGCCAGCAGTTTCCCTCCAGGGTTTTTATACTCTGAGCAGTTCTTC. Protein sequence: CASSFPPGFLYSEQFF.